This TCR beta chain was sequenced during a study of technical replicates of blood from a few donors. The CDR3 extends over 19 amino acids. V shed 1 base and J 0 bases; nucleotides not matched to a gene: 5. The germline gives CDR1 SGHTA, CDR2 FQGTGA. Method: immunoSEQ multiplex PCR; TCRdb's copy keeps in-frame clones and lacks some. There are just over 80,000 clones in the sample; 95% to 97% occur only once, and just over 0.3% lies in the top ten. This chain connects TRBV7-3 to TRBJ2-2; TRBD2 matches at 13 bases. The sequence was collected from a human donor in good health. Sequencing was done on a sample of T cells isolated from PBMCs. Here the CDR3 reads CASSLIGGLAGSNTGELFF. CDR3 DNA sequence: TGTGCCAGCAGCTTAATCGGGGGACTAGCGGGATCGAACACCGGGGAGCTGTTTTTT.